This is a list of T cell receptor beta chains from one sample in a study of blood T cell repertoires in COVID-19. Profiling relied on immunoSEQ multiplex PCR, and the TCRdb table lists in-frame clones only, not all of them. The repertoire holds around 180,000 clones, with around 79% as singletons. Sequencing was done on a sample of peripheral blood. These receptors were taken from a man in his sixties with active or convalescent COVID-19. Both conserved end residues are part of each CDR3. Fields, in order: clone size, D gene, J gene, V gene, CDR3 protein, CDR3 DNA. D genes are given only for firm matches. The size field is filled for only some rows; it gives once, few, many or a size class.

>.|TRBD1|TRBJ1-1|TRBV12-3/TRBV12-4
CASSTGGRAEAFF
TGTGCCAGCAGTACAGGGGGTCGGGCTGAAGCTTTCTTT
>.|.|TRBJ2-7|TRBV10-3
CAISEQYEQYF
TGTGCCATCAGTGAGCAGTACGAGCAGTACTTC
>.|TRBD2|TRBJ2-7|TRBV15
CATSRGGLVAYEQYF
TGTGCCACCAGCCGCGGGGGACTAGTAGCCTACGAGCAGTACTTC
>.|.|TRBJ1-5|TRBV3-1/TRBV3-2
CASSQDSLQPQHF
TGTGCCAGCAGCCAGGACAGCTTGCAGCCCCAGCATTTT
>.|.|TRBJ2-5|TRBV12-3/TRBV12-4
CASSPRLRETQYF
TGTGCCAGCAGTCCCCGCCTGCGGGAGACCCAGTACTTC
>.|.|TRBJ2-1|TRBV27
CASSSYGEAEQFF
TGTGCCAGCAGTTCCTACGGAGAAGCTGAGCAGTTCTTC
>.|TRBD2|TRBJ2-1|TRBV5-1
CASIGGASGGYNEQFF
TGCGCCAGCATCGGCGGTGCTAGCGGAGGTTACAATGAGCAGTTCTTC
>.|.|TRBJ2-5|TRBV5-1
CASREAPGVQETQYF
TGCGCCAGCAGGGAGGCCCCCGGGGTTCAAGAGACCCAGTACTTC
>.|.|TRBJ2-1|TRBV29-1
CSVVSWRNTYNEQFF
TGCAGCGTTGTATCTTGGCGGAACACCTACAATGAGCAGTTCTTC
>.|.|TRBJ1-5|TRBV28
CASSLGPSSNQPQHF
TGTGCCAGCAGTTTGGGGCCCTCGAGCAATCAGCCCCAGCATTTT
>few|.|TRBJ1-4|TRBV25-1
CASSVSRGFSGLNEKLFF
TGTGCCAGCAGTGTGTCCAGGGGTTTCTCAGGGTTAAATGAAAAACTGTTTTTT
>.|TRBD1|TRBJ1-4|TRBV7-3
CASSFRQGRGEKLFF
TGTGCCAGCAGCTTTCGACAGGGGAGGGGGGAAAAACTGTTTTTT
>once|TRBD1|TRBJ2-7|TRBV10-3
CAISDPTGQQYEQYF
TGTGCCATCAGTGATCCCACGGGACAGCAATACGAGCAGTACTTC